Below, one TCR beta chain is given with its context. Study processing details: The authors estimated nucleated cell counts from reference gene primer amplification. Profiling relied on immunoSEQ multiplex PCR, and the TCRdb table lists in-frame clones only, not all of them. V, J and clone size are taken as reported in that table, and D and trimming were inferred from the DNA itself. Among about 30,000 clones listed, 70% to 80% were seen once. This sample was taken from a study of blood T cell repertoires in COVID-19. Study-level background: Specimens from acute and convalescent COVID-19 originated in the United States, Italy and Spain. PBMCs, B-cell-depleted T cells, or T cells were the source of the cDNA or gDNA that made up the material.

The CDR3 has 16 residues. CDR1 is KGHSH and CDR2 is LQKENI in the germline V gene. Germline trimming cut 1 base from V and 4 bases from J; bases unmatched to any gene: 8. The sequence came from a woman aged 65 to 85 with acute or convalescent COVID-19. Material: peripheral blood. The chain joins TRBV18 to TRBJ1-1; TRBD1 aligns across 8 bases. Written as DNA, the CDR3 is TGTGCCAGCTCACCACGCCTGACAGGGGAGGGCACTGAAGCTTTCTTT. Translated, it gives CASSPRLTGEGTEAFF.